This paragraph reports one TCR beta chain. Only in-frame clones appear in the TCRdb table, and some are missing; sequencing was by immunoSEQ multiplex PCR. The table has fewer than 120,000 clones, around 79% seen once; the top ten hold approximately 16%. This specimen belongs to a study of blood T cell repertoires in COVID-19. CDR3 length: 13 amino acids. CDR1 SGHRS and CDR2 YFSETQ come from the germline V gene. Trimming took 2 bases from V and 4 from J; bases not matched to a gene: 2. The specimen was peripheral blood. The TCR was taken from a woman of 80 years or more with active or convalescent COVID-19. The chain couples TRBV5-1 to TRBJ2-7; 8 nucleotides line up with TRBD1. CDR3 in amino acids: CASSLRQGYEQYF. The DNA of the CDR3 is TGCGCCAGCAGCTTAAGACAGGGGTACGAGCAGTACTTC.